What follows are 10 T cell receptor beta chains derived from one specimen sequenced in a study of blood T cell repertoires in COVID-19. Assay used: immunoSEQ multiplex PCR; TCRdb lists only in-frame clones, some missing. The sample has around 300,000 clones; 85% to 90% are singletons. Sequenced input: PBMCs or T cells enriched from blood (not recorded which). These TCRs come from a woman aged 18-35 years with acute COVID-19.

The chain couples TRBV28 to TRBJ2-2; 9 nucleotides agree with TRBD2. The length of the CDR3 is 15 residues. With V trimmed by 3 bases and J by 6 bases, 5 bases remained unmatched. From germline, CDR1 is MDHEN and CDR2 SYDVKM. CDR3 residues: CASSLAGGPSGELFF. In nucleotides, the CDR3 is TGTGCCAGCAGTTTGGCGGGAGGGCCCTCCGGGGAGCTGTTTTTT.

The chain recombines TRBV30 with TRBJ2-1, with a tentative D call TRBD2 (5 bases). The CDR3 has 13 residues. The V end was cut by 0 bases, the J end by 7 bases, with 10 bases between. Germline V CDR1 and CDR2: GTSNPN, SVGIG (reference sequence). Here the CDR3 DNA reads TGTGCCTGGAGTGTAGGAGGTGGGAATGAGCAGTTCTTC. Translating it yields CAWSVGGGNEQFF.

The CDR3 is CASRIAEGLAKNIQYF. As DNA, the CDR3 is TGTGCCAGCAGAATAGCGGAGGGACTGGCCAAAAACATTCAGTACTTC. This sequence joins TRBV7-6 and TRBJ2-4; D is possibly TRBD2 (6 bases). Trimming shortened V by 6 bases and J by 1 base, and 16 bases separated the two germline ends. This CDR3 spans 16 amino acids. Germline V lookup: CDR1 SGHVS, CDR2 FNYEAQ.

The chain links TRBV18 to TRBJ1-5, with no clear D. Germline V gene data show CDR1 as KGHSH and CDR2 as LQKENI. This CDR3 comprises 15 residues. Trimming removed 4 bases at V and 3 bases at J, with 13 bases between. CDR3 loop: CASSLYQVHNQPQHF. CDR3 bases: TGTGCCAGCTCACTATATCAGGTTCACAATCAGCCCCAGCATTTT.

This clone came up once. The DNA for the CDR3 is TGCGCCAGCAGCCCCGGCAGGATCACGGATGGCTACACCTTC. Its protein product is CASSPGRITDGYTF. J is TRBJ1-2 and V is TRBV4-1; D is ambiguous. Trimming removed 4 bases at V and 6 bases at J, with 15 bases between. Germline V gives CDR1 MGHRA, CDR2 YSYEKL. The CDR3 runs 14 residues.

The V gene is TRBV11-2, the J gene TRBJ2-7; 11 bases line up with TRBD2. The CDR3 has 14 amino acids. Germline V CDR1 and CDR2: SGHAT, FQNNGV. After removal of 5 bases from V and 3 bases from J, the junction contained 3 bases not matched to a gene. The CDR3 nucleotides are TGTGCCAGCAGCGCAGGACTAGCGGGCTACGAGCAGTACTTC. Its protein product is CASSAGLAGYEQYF.

This clone has just one count. J is TRBJ2-1 and V is TRBV20-1, with D possibly matching TRBD2 (5 bases). This CDR3 has 10 residues. The germline V and J ends were trimmed by 5 bases and 13 bases, with 12 bases remaining between them. The germline CDR1 and CDR2 sequences are DFQATT and SNEGSKA (reference sequence). CDR3 protein: CSASGEPQFF. The CDR3 region has the DNA TGCAGTGCTTCCGGGGAACCACAGTTCTTC.

V and J are TRBV4-1 and TRBJ2-3; 7 bases are a match to TRBD2. The CDR3 is made up of 17 amino acids. The germline V gene encodes CDR1 MGHRA and CDR2 YSYEKL. Germline trimming cut 0 bases from V and 4 bases from J; bases unmatched to any gene: 10. CDR3 nucleotide sequence: TGCGCCAGCAGCCAAGAGGCCCCAGCGGGATACCCAGATACGCAGTATTTT. Translation gives CASSQEAPAGYPDTQYF.

This chain joins TRBV6-6 and TRBJ2-3, with 9 positions matching TRBD2. The germline V gene has CDR1 MNHNY and CDR2 SVGAGI (reference sequence). The CDR3 spans 15 residues. The V gene end was trimmed by 6 bases and the J gene end by 4 bases; junction bases not matched to a gene: 8. The CDR3 DNA is TGTGCCAGCAGGACCGGCGGGAGGGCGGCAGATACGCAGTATTTT. Its protein product is CASRTGGRAADTQYF.

This sequence joins TRBV5-4 and TRBJ1-2, with TRBD1 matching over 7 bases. The CDR3 spans 14 residues. V lost 0 bases and J lost 7; bases outside the gene matches: 6. Germline V gene data show CDR1 as SGHNT and CDR2 as YYREEE (reference sequence). This chain's CDR3 is CASSLDRGVGGYTF. The CDR3 DNA reads as TGTGCCAGCAGCTTGGACAGGGGAGTAGGTGGCTACACCTTC.